This TCR beta chain was recorded in a study of blood T cell repertoires in COVID-19. For the study at large: From the United States, Italy and Spain came samples of acute and convalescent COVID-19.

Trimming shortened V by 1 base and J by 5 bases, and 14 bases separated the two germline ends. This CDR3 comprises 15 residues. Germline V gives CDR1 MNHNS, CDR2 SASEGT. The study drew participants aged about 18 to 95 years from some 24 US areas. Participants had their cohort set by participant-reported clinical history. Profiled with immunoSEQ multiplex PCR; TCRdb holds only in-frame clones, not every one. The sample records approximately 440,000 clones, roughly 91% being singletons. Material: PBMCs or T cells enriched from blood (not recorded which). The receptor's source is a man younger than 35 who had recovered from COVID-19. This rearrangement joins TRBV6-1 to TRBJ1-2; TRBD1 is a possible D gene (5 bases). CDR3 DNA sequence: TGTGCCAGCAGTGAAGTCCGACAGCCCCTATATGGCTACACCTTC. Its translation is CASSEVRQPLYGYTF.